A selection of T cell receptor beta chains follows, all from one sample in a study of CD8+ T cells in alopecia areata. Here immunoSEQ multiplex PCR was the method, and the copy in TCRdb shows in-frame clones only, minus some. The sample shows about 94,000 clones, 70% to 85% of them seen only once. The source material was CD8+ T cells sorted from blood, sampled at week 44, from a patient treated with tofacitinib. These receptors were obtained from a human donor with alopecia areata. The CDR3 runs from the conserved cysteine through the conserved F or W. The D gene is left open where the match is weak. The listing skips clone size in some rows; elsewhere it reads once, few, many or a size class.

NA	NA	TRBJ2-7	TRBV11-2	TGTGCCAGCAGCTTAGCGGCCAACTACGAGCAGTACTTC	CASSLAANYEQYF
NA	NA	TRBJ1-5	TRBV7-6	TGTGCCAGCAGCCCCAACGCCAATCAGCCCCAGCATTTT	CASSPNANQPQHF
NA	NA	TRBJ2-3	TRBV27	TGTGCCAGCAGTTTAAGCTTCACAGATACGCAGTATTTT	CASSLSFTDTQYF
TRBD1	once	TRBJ1-2	TRBV27	TGTGCCAGCAGTTCGGACAGGGGGGTTGATGGCTACACCTTC	CASSSDRGVDGYTF
NA	NA	TRBJ1-2	TRBV7-2	TGTGCCAGCAGCCCAGGGAGTTCGGGGGATGGCTACACCTTC	CASSPGSSGDGYTF
TRBD1	NA	TRBJ1-2	TRBV5-1	TGCGCCAGCAGTCCAACAGGGGGCATCAGTGGCTACACCTTC	CASSPTGGISGYTF
TRBD1	NA	TRBJ2-5	TRBV12-5	TGTGCTAGTGGCTCCGGGACAGTTTTAGAGACCCAGTACTTC	CASGSGTVLETQYF
NA	NA	TRBJ1-5	TRBV27	TGTGCCAGCAGTTTATCAGGGAATCAGCCCCAGCATTTT	CASSLSGNQPQHF
NA	NA	TRBJ2-3	TRBV11-1	TGTGCCAGCAGCTTATCGGGGGAACAGATAGAGCCGCAGTATTTT	CASSLSGEQIEPQYF
NA	NA	TRBJ1-1	TRBV29-1	TGCAGCGCTATTAGTGGACCTGAAGCTTTCTTT	CSAISGPEAFF
TRBD1	few	TRBJ1-1	TRBV7-9	TGTGCCAGCGGCACAGGGGCTGAAGCTTTCTTT	CASGTGAEAFF
NA	NA	TRBJ2-5	TRBV25-1	TGTGCCAGCAGCGAAGGGGAGACCCAGTACTTC	CASSEGETQYF
NA	NA	TRBJ1-2	TRBV2	TGTGCCAGCAGTGAAACGGGGGAGCCAGGAGGTGACACCTTC	CASSETGEPGGDTF
NA	few	TRBJ2-1	TRBV7-3	TGTGCCAGCAGCTTAACGGGCGGGCAACAGCAGTTCTTC	CASSLTGGQQQFF
NA	NA	TRBJ2-3	TRBV2	TGTGCCAGCAGTGAAGCGAGTATTAGCACAGATACGCAGTATTTT	CASSEASISTDTQYF
NA	NA	TRBJ2-3	TRBV7-2	TGTGCCAGCAGCTTATCCTACTGGGGGGCCCGAGGCGATACGCAGTATTTT	CASSLSYWGARGDTQYF
NA	NA	TRBJ1-1	TRBV7-9	TGTGCCAGCAGCTTGGCGGGGACTGAAGCTTTCTTT	CASSLAGTEAFF
NA	NA	TRBJ2-7	TRBV19	TGTGCCAGTAGTATAGCCCTGAGGGGGGCCCGGGAGCAGTACTTC	CASSIALRGAREQYF
NA	NA	TRBJ2-5	TRBV12-5	TGTGCTAGTGGTTTTGGGTCCACCGGGGCCCAGTACTTC	CASGFGSTGAQYF
NA	NA	TRBJ1-1	TRBV30	TGTGCCTGGAGTGAATGGTTGTCCCCAAAAGAGGACACTGAAGCTTTCTTT	CAWSEWLSPKEDTEAFF
NA	NA	TRBJ1-1	TRBV23-1	TGCGCCAGCAGTCCCGGTAGGGGTAGGGGGAACACTGAAGCTTTCTTT	CASSPGRGRGNTEAFF
TRBD2	NA	TRBJ2-7	TRBV14	TGTGCCAGCAGCCTCGCTAGCGGGGGGACCAAAACCTACGAGCAGTACTTC	CASSLASGGTKTYEQYF
NA	NA	TRBJ1-1	TRBV19	TGTGCCAGTACATCCCCAGGGCGTGTAACTGAAGCTTTCTTT	CASTSPGRVTEAFF
TRBD1	NA	TRBJ2-1	TRBV29-1	TGCAGCGTTGAAGGGGGGGACAGGGTCGCCTACAATGAGCAGTTCTTC	CSVEGGDRVAYNEQFF
TRBD1	NA	TRBJ2-3	TRBV7-3	TGTGCCAGCAGCCTTGAGCCCTGGGACAGGGGCACAGATACGCAGTATTTT	CASSLEPWDRGTDTQYF
NA	many	TRBJ2-7	TRBV7-9	TGTGCCAGCGTTGACAGTGGGGACCCCGGGGGAGTGGAGAAGTACTTC	CASVDSGDPGGVEKYF
NA	NA	TRBJ2-1	TRBV30	TGTGCCTGGAAAGGGGGATGGGATGAGCAGTTCTTC	CAWKGGWDEQFF
TRBD1	NA	TRBJ1-1	TRBV14	TGTGCCAGCAGGGGGACAGGGGGTAAGGAAGCTTTCTTT	CASRGTGGKEAFF
TRBD1	NA	TRBJ2-1	TRBV6-1	TGTGCCAGCAGTGAAGGAGACAGGGTATACAATGAGCAGTTCTTC	CASSEGDRVYNEQFF
TRBD1	NA	TRBJ1-1	TRBV6-5	TGTGCCAGCAGTTACCGAGGACAGGGTGGCACTGAAGCTTTCTTT	CASSYRGQGGTEAFF
NA	NA	TRBJ2-5	TRBV7-9	TGTGCCAGCAGCTTAGCGCAGGAACAAGAGACCCAGTACTTC	CASSLAQEQETQYF
NA	NA	TRBJ1-2	TRBV29-1	TGCAGCGTTGGGACAGTTTATGGCTACACCTTC	CSVGTVYGYTF
TRBD2	NA	TRBJ2-3	TRBV29-1	TGCAGCGTTAATGGACTAGCGGGGGGCCTCCTAGATACGCAGTATTTT	CSVNGLAGGLLDTQYF
NA	NA	TRBJ2-4	TRBV13	TGTGCCAGCAGCTCCGGGGTAGCCAAAAACATTCAGTACTTC	CASSSGVAKNIQYF
NA	few	TRBJ2-7	TRBV29-1	TGCAGCGTTGAAGATCCCGCCGCCTACGAGCAGTACTTC	CSVEDPAAYEQYF
NA	once	TRBJ1-1	TRBV29-1	TGCAGCGTTGAGCTAGATGAGAACACTGAAGCTTTCTTT	CSVELDENTEAFF
NA	NA	TRBJ1-1	TRBV30	TGTGCCTGGAGCCCGGGGAACACTGAAGCTTTCTTT	CAWSPGNTEAFF
NA	NA	TRBJ1-2	TRBV29-1	TGCAGCGTTGAGGGCAGGGAGCATGGCTACACCTTC	CSVEGREHGYTF
NA	NA	TRBJ2-7	TRBV29-1	TGCAGCGTTCTCGACTCTGGCTACGAGCAGTACTTC	CSVLDSGYEQYF
TRBD1	NA	TRBJ2-4	TRBV4-3	TGCGCCAGCAGCCGGGTAGGGACAGGGGGCGTGGACATTCAGTACTTC	CASSRVGTGGVDIQYF
TRBD2	few	TRBJ2-6	TRBV2	TGTGCCAGCAGTTACTCGATCGGGGAGGGCTCGGGGGCCAACGTCCTGACTTTC	CASSYSIGEGSGANVLTF
NA	NA	TRBJ1-3	TRBV7-6	TGTGCCAGCGGGAAAGCTGGAAACACCATATATTTT	CASGKAGNTIYF
TRBD1	NA	TRBJ2-7	TRBV6-5	TGTGCCAGCAGTTACTCGCCGCAGGGGGTCAACGAGCAGTACTTC	CASSYSPQGVNEQYF
NA	NA	TRBJ1-5	TRBV5-1	TGCGCCAGCAGCTTGGACTTCGGGAGCAATCAGCCCCAGCATTTT	CASSLDFGSNQPQHF
TRBD2	NA	TRBJ2-3	TRBV4-3	TGCGCCAGCACTAGCGGGGGGGCCGGAGATACGCAGTATTTT	CASTSGGAGDTQYF
NA	few	TRBJ1-3	TRBV4-3	TGCGCCAGCAGCCAAGGCCTCTCTGGAAACACCATATATTTT	CASSQGLSGNTIYF
TRBD1	NA	TRBJ1-2	TRBV11-3	TGTGCCAGCAGCTTAGATCGAGGGACAGGGGGCTATGGCTACACCTTC	CASSLDRGTGGYGYTF
TRBD1	NA	TRBJ1-1	TRBV25-1	TGTGCCAGCAGTGCCGGGACAGGGGAGCTGAACACTGAAGCTTTCTTT	CASSAGTGELNTEAFF
NA	NA	TRBJ2-1	TRBV6-5	TGTGCCACCCTCCCCAGAGAGGGGAACTATGAGCAGTTCTTC	CATLPREGNYEQFF
NA	few	TRBJ2-7	TRBV19	TGTGCCAGTAGTATTCGGGGAACCTACGAGCAGTACTTC	CASSIRGTYEQYF